Each of the 32 T cell receptor beta chains below was sequenced from the same sample in a study of T cell clonotyping in hematopoietic cell transplantation. The assay was immunoSEQ multiplex PCR, and TCRdb's table has in-frame clones only and misses some. Found here are about 1,000 clones, 65% to 70% of them singletons; the top ten hold 35% to 55%. Sequencing was performed on peripheral blood mononuclear cells, taken 100 days after allogeneic stem cell transplant. The receptors come from a female patient between 30 and 40 years old who had an allogeneic stem cell transplant, so T cells may come from the graft donor. Some clones in this sample may be carry-over from other donors' samples.

The rearrangement links TRBV10-3 to TRBJ2-1; 14 positions agree with TRBD2. The CDR3 contains 15 residues. The germline V gene encodes CDR1 ENHRY and CDR2 SYGVKD. J gave up 13 bases and V 5 bases, and 10 bases lay outside the gene matches. CDR3 DNA: TGTGCCATCAGTCCGACTAGCGGGGGGGCCGGGCATCAGTTCTTC. Encoded protein: CAISPTSGGAGHQFF.

The chain carries TRBV19 and TRBJ2-7; no clear D gene. This CDR3 contains 14 residues. From germline, CDR1 is LNHDA and CDR2 SQIVND (reference sequence). Trimming removed 3 bases at V and 1 base at J, with 10 bases between. The CDR3 DNA is TGTGCCAGTAGTATTTCTACAAATTCCTACGAGCAGTACTTC. The encoded protein is CASSISTNSYEQYF.

The V call is TRBV2, the J call TRBJ1-2; possible D gene TRBD1, 5 bases. Trimming pared 5 bases from V and 8 bases from J, leaving 12 bases between. This CDR3 spans 12 amino acids. Germline CDR1 reads SNHLY; CDR2 reads FYNNEI. The CDR3 sequence: CASSYGGSGYTF. CDR3 bases: TGTGCCAGCAGTTACGGGGGTTCAGGCTACACCTTC.

The chain employs TRBV6-6 and TRBJ2-7, with 12 bases fitting TRBD2. This CDR3 has 15 residues. CDR1 is MNHNY, CDR2 SVGAGI, per germline (reference sequence). V shed 6 bases, J shed 7 bases, and the junction held 10 bases outside the gene matches. The CDR3 loop is CASRGTSGRSGEQYF. The DNA of the CDR3 is TGTGCCAGCAGAGGGACTAGCGGGCGATCGGGGGAGCAGTACTTC.

By sample fraction, this clone is large. This chain connects TRBV7-8 to TRBJ2-7; TRBD2 agrees at 9 bases. Per the germline V gene, CDR1 is SGHVS and CDR2 is FQNEAQ. Losses at the gene ends were 0 bases for V and 5 bases for J; bases not matched to a gene: 2. The CDR3 sequence is 14 residues long. CDR3 in amino acids: CASSLASGGDEQYF. The DNA of the CDR3 is TGTGCCAGCAGCTTAGCTAGCGGGGGTGACGAGCAGTACTTC.

The V gene is TRBV6-5, the J gene TRBJ2-5; TRBD1 might be the D (5 bases). V shed 0 bases and J shed 2 bases, with 13 bases lying between them. This CDR3 region has 16 residues. The germline gives CDR1 MNHEY, CDR2 SVGAGI. The CDR3 DNA reads as TGTGCCAGCAGTTACTCGGGGCAGCCGGCACAAGAGACCCAGTACTTC. As protein: CASSYSGQPAQETQYF.

The rearrangement links TRBV10-3 to TRBJ2-7; D gene unclear. Germline V CDR1 and CDR2: ENHRY, SYGVKD. The CDR3 extends over 13 amino acids. Trimming cost V 10 bases and J 2 bases, with 15 bases left between them. The CDR3 reads CASRPAGAYEQYF. DNA for the CDR3: TGTGCCAGCAGGCCCGCTGGGGCCTACGAGCAGTACTTC.

By sample share, this clone is large. The rearrangement joins TRBV28 to TRBJ1-6; D is unclear. V dropped 3 bases and J dropped 0 bases, with 12 bases sitting between them. Germline lookup yields CDR1 MDHEN and CDR2 SYDVKM. The CDR3 is made up of 17 amino acids. CDR3 sequence reads: CASSLEPPGSYNSPLHF. DNA of the CDR3: TGTGCCAGCAGTTTGGAGCCTCCAGGCTCCTATAATTCACCCCTCCACTTT.

The chain is built from TRBV25-1 and TRBJ1-4; D gene unclear. The CDR3 covers 14 residues. With 1 base removed from V and 6 bases from J, the gap between germline ends came to 9 bases. Per germline, CDR1 MGHDK and CDR2 SYGVNS. The CDR3 DNA sequence: TGTGCCAGCAGTGAATGGACTGAGGATGAAAAACTGTTTTTT. Residues: CASSEWTEDEKLFF.

This clone was picked up one time. The chain carries TRBV9 and TRBJ1-2, with D possibly matching TRBD1 (6 bases). The CDR3 consists of 15 residues. The germline CDR1 and CDR2 sequences are SGDLS and YYNGEE. The V end lost 4 bases, the J end lost 5 bases, and 18 bases lay between the germline ends. Here the CDR3 reads CASSPVGGGSYGYTF. DNA for the CDR3: TGTGCCAGCAGCCCCGTGGGAGGGGGAAGTTATGGCTACACCTTC.

The rearrangement uses TRBV7-9 and TRBJ2-3, with D possibly being TRBD2 (6 bases). Germline lookup yields CDR1 SEHNR and CDR2 FQNEAQ (reference sequence). V was cut by 1 base and J by 1 base, with 9 bases left in between. This CDR3 comprises 15 residues. For the CDR3, the DNA is TGTGCCAGCAGCTTAGAGGCGGGGCGCACAGATACGCAGTATTTT. This translates into CASSLEAGRTDTQYF.

The chain uses TRBV19 and TRBJ1-2; TRBD1 aligns across 10 bases. The CDR3 length is 15 residues. V shed 7 bases and J 2 bases; nucleotides not matched to a gene: 7. CDR1 and CDR2 (germline): LNHDA, SQIVND (reference sequence). In DNA form, the CDR3 reads TGTGCCAGTACGGAGACAGGGGGCTTAAACTATGGCTACACCTTC. Protein: CASTETGGLNYGYTF.

J is TRBJ2-7 and V is TRBV28, with D maybe TRBD2 (6 bases). This CDR3 is 16 amino acids long. Germline assignment: CDR1 MDHEN and CDR2 SYDVKM. The V and J ends lost 5 bases and 4 bases respectively, with 21 bases between them. The CDR3 here is CASSPGLGLARYEQYF. The CDR3 nucleotides read TGTGCCAGCAGTCCAGGACTCGGGCTAGCGCGATACGAGCAGTACTTC.

The chain recombines TRBV5-6 with TRBJ2-7; the match to TRBD1 covers 9 bases. CDR3 length: 14 amino acids. The V gene end was trimmed by 5 bases and the J gene end by 5 bases; junction bases not matched to a gene: 8. CDR1 SGHDT and CDR2 YYEEEE come from the germline V gene. For the CDR3, the DNA is TGTGCCAGCAGTTTGTCCGGGACAGGGAACGAGCAGTACTTC. Translated: CASSLSGTGNEQYF.

The rearrangement links TRBV6-1 to TRBJ1-1; D gene ambiguous. Germline V CDR1 and CDR2: MNHNS, SASEGT. V lost 6 bases and J 1 base, leaving 15 bases between the germline ends. This CDR3 region has 15 residues. The CDR3 is CASRNIRTANTEAFF. The CDR3 DNA sequence: TGTGCCAGCAGGAATATCCGAACAGCGAACACTGAAGCTTTCTTT.

J is TRBJ1-1 and V is TRBV13, with 11 bases that match TRBD1. This CDR3 has 17 residues. Germline V gives CDR1 PRHDT, CDR2 FYEKMQ (reference sequence). V lost 5 bases and J lost 1; bases outside the gene matches: 9. CDR3 DNA: TGTGCCAGCAGCGTAGAAGGGACAGGGGGTCCGAACACTGAAGCTTTCTTT. This codes for CASSVEGTGGPNTEAFF.

This clone was detected only a few times. The rearrangement links TRBV7-2 to TRBJ1-3; the D is unclear. CDR3 length: 15 amino acids. Germline values: CDR1 SGHTA, CDR2 FQGNSA. V gave up 1 base and J gave up 0 bases, with 7 bases separating them. The CDR3 bases are TGTGCCAGCAGCTTAGACATCCACTCTGGAAACACCATATATTTT. This codes for CASSLDIHSGNTIYF.

V gene TRBV2 combines with J gene TRBJ1-1; no firm D call. V was clipped by 1 base and J by 3 bases, with 12 bases between them. The CDR3 is made up of 15 amino acids. Per the germline V gene, CDR1 is SNHLY and CDR2 is FYNNEI. CDR3 nucleotides: TGTGCCAGCAGTGAAGAGTCGGTCGGTGACACTGAAGCTTTCTTT. It encodes CASSEESVGDTEAFF. Full variable domain (missing parts from reference TRBV2 and TRBJ1-1): EPEVTQTPSHQVTQMGQEVILRCVPISNHLYFYWYRQILGQKVEFLVSFYNNEISEKSEIFDDQFSVERPDGSNFTLKIRSTKLEDSAMYFCASSEESVGDTEAFFGQGTRLTVV.

Sample share makes this clone hyperexpanded. The chain joins TRBV19 to TRBJ1-1; a possible D gene is TRBD1 (5 bases). This CDR3 comprises 14 residues. In germline, CDR1 is LNHDA, CDR2 SQIVND (reference sequence). V was shortened by 3 bases and J by 1 base, with 9 bases between the two germline ends. DNA for the CDR3: TGTGCCAGTAGTATCGACAGCCCGAACACTGAAGCTTTCTTT. It codes for CASSIDSPNTEAFF.

This clone has just a few counts. The chain couples TRBV4-3 to TRBJ1-2, with D unclear. The CDR3 spans 14 residues. With 0 bases removed from V and 8 bases from J, the gap between germline ends came to 13 bases. From germline, CDR1 is LGHNA and CDR2 YSLEER. The CDR3, as DNA: TGCGCCAGCAGCCAAGATTCAACCAGCTGGGGCTACACCTTC. This encodes CASSQDSTSWGYTF.

The rearrangement uses TRBV14 and TRBJ2-5; the D gene is possibly TRBD2 (6 bases). Germline CDR1 and CDR2: SGHDN and FVKESK. The CDR3 has 14 residues. V lost 6 bases and J lost 3, with 14 bases in between. The CDR3 reads CASSPRGLEETQYF. CDR3 nucleotide sequence: TGTGCCAGCAGTCCTCGGGGGTTGGAAGAGACCCAGTACTTC.

The genes are TRBV14 and TRBJ2-7; TRBD1 matches 8 bases. The CDR3 sequence is 16 residues long. The trim removed 5 bases at V and 7 bases at J, leaving 16 bases unmatched. The germline CDR1 and CDR2 sequences are SGHDN and FVKESK. The CDR3 protein is CASSTRPLGTGGEQYF. As DNA, the CDR3 is TGTGCCAGCAGCACGAGACCCCTCGGGACAGGTGGTGAGCAGTACTTC.

The chain is built from TRBV11-2 and TRBJ2-1; D unresolved. Germline CDR1 SGHAT, CDR2 FQNNGV. Trimming stripped 5 bases from V and 10 bases from J, with 12 bases between. The CDR3 runs to 12 residues. CDR3: CASSPRTLEQFF. The CDR3 nucleotides read TGTGCCAGCAGCCCACGGACCCTAGAGCAGTTCTTC.

The V call is TRBV5-1, the J call TRBJ2-5; 9 bases align to TRBD2. This CDR3 spans 15 amino acids. V lost 3 bases and J lost 4; bases outside the gene matches: 7. Germline V gene sequence: CDR1 SGHRS, CDR2 YFSETQ. The chain's CDR3 is CASSSRGGGRETQYF. CDR3 coding DNA: TGCGCCAGCAGCTCCCGCGGGGGGGGTCGAGAGACCCAGTACTTC.

The rearrangement links TRBV7-2 to TRBJ2-5; 8 bases agree with TRBD1. Trimming removed 3 bases from V and 9 bases from J; junction bases left unmatched: 9. The CDR3 consists of 14 residues. CDR1 SGHTA and CDR2 FQGNSA come from the germline V gene. CDR3 protein: CASSLGRGLLPQYF. In DNA form, the CDR3 reads TGTGCCAGCAGCTTGGGCAGGGGGCTTTTGCCCCAGTACTTC.

This chain links TRBV5-8 with TRBJ2-3; 11 nucleotides agree with TRBD2. The CDR3 loop spans 14 amino acids. The ends lost 4 bases at V and 4 bases at J; junction bases unmatched: 2. Germline V gene data show CDR1 as SGHTS and CDR2 as YDEGEE. CDR3 region: CASSRLAGSDTQYF. The CDR3 DNA follows: TGTGCCAGCAGCCGACTAGCGGGGTCAGATACGCAGTATTTT.

The CDR3 loop is CASSYSAGNGYGYTF. The CDR3 region has the DNA TGTGCCAGCAGTTACTCGGCAGGGAATGGCTATGGCTACACCTTC. This chain connects TRBV6-5 to TRBJ1-2; the D gene is possibly TRBD1 (5 bases). Trimming removed 0 bases from V and 4 bases from J, with 12 bases in between. CDR1 and CDR2 (germline): MNHEY, SVGAGI. CDR3 length equals 15 residues.

V usage is TRBV11-3 and J usage is TRBJ1-1; D gene unclear. The germline V and J ends were trimmed by 5 bases and 0 bases, with 4 bases remaining between them. CDR1 and CDR2 (germline): SGHNT, YENEEA. This CDR3 region has 12 residues. The CDR3 nucleotides read TGTGCCAGCAGCCTCATGAACACTGAAGCTTTCTTT. This translates into CASSLMNTEAFF. Supplemented by reference TRBV11-3 and TRBJ1-1, the full variable domain reads EAGVVQSPRYKIIEKKQPVAFWCNPISGHNTLYWYLQNLGQGPELLIRYENEEAVDDSQLPKDRFSAERLKGVDSTLKIQPAELGDSAVYLCASSLMNTEAFFGQGTRLTVV.

The gene calls are TRBV28 and TRBJ2-1; 9 nucleotides align to TRBD2. The V gene end was trimmed by 7 bases and the J gene end by 1 base; junction bases not matched to a gene: 5. Germline loops: CDR1 MDHEN, CDR2 SYDVKM. The CDR3 runs 15 residues. Here the CDR3 reads CASIGAGGSYNEQFF. CDR3 in DNA: TGTGCCAGCATAGGGGCGGGGGGGTCCTACAATGAGCAGTTCTTC.

The chain recombines TRBV19 with TRBJ1-1, with 8 nucleotides matching TRBD1. The CDR3 loop spans 17 amino acids. V lost 5 bases, J lost 0 bases, and 11 bases stayed unmatched. CDR1 LNHDA and CDR2 SQIVND come from the germline V gene (reference sequence). The CDR3 region has the DNA TGTGCCAGTAGTTTGCCTCAGACAGGGGTTATGAACACTGAAGCTTTCTTT. Translated: CASSLPQTGVMNTEAFF. The variable domain in full, with the rest retrieved from reference TRBV19 and TRBJ1-1, is DGGITQSPKYLFRKEGQNVTLSCEQNLNHDAMYWYRQDPGQGLRLIYYSQIVNDFQKGDIAEGYSVSREKKESFPLTVTSAQKNPTAFYLCASSLPQTGVMNTEAFFGQGTRLTVV.

This clone was seen a handful of times. The V gene is TRBV5-8, the J gene TRBJ2-1; D remains unclear. V lost 1 base to trimming and J lost 6 bases, with 5 bases between them. Germline assignment: CDR1 SGHTS and CDR2 YDEGEE. The CDR3 runs 12 residues. The CDR3 here is CASSLNSNEQFF. CDR3 coding DNA: TGTGCCAGCAGCTTGAATTCCAATGAGCAGTTCTTC. The variable domain in full, with the rest retrieved from reference TRBV5-8 and TRBJ2-1, is EAGVTQSPTHLIKTRGQQATLRCSPISGHTSVYWYQQALGLGLQFLLWYDEGEERNRGNFPPRFSGRQFPNYSSELNVNALELEDSALYLCASSLNSNEQFFGPGTRLTVL.

The J gene is TRBJ2-2, the V gene TRBV19; D is unresolved. The CDR3 covers 15 residues. V shed 3 bases and J shed 6 bases, with 14 bases lying between them. The germline gives CDR1 LNHDA, CDR2 SQIVND (reference sequence). Here the CDR3 reads CASSMGLGFAGELFF. CDR3 sequence (DNA): TGTGCCAGTAGTATGGGTTTGGGTTTCGCCGGGGAGCTGTTTTTT.